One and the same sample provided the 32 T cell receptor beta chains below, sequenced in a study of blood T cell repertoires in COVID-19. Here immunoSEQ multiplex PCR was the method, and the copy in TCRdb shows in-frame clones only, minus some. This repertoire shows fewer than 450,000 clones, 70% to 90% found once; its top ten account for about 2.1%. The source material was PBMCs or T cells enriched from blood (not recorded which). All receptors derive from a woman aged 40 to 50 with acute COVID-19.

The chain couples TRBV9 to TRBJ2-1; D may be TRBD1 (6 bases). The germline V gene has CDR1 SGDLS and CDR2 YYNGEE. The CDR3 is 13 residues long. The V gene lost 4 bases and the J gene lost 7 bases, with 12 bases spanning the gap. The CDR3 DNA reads TGTGCCAGCAGCACTCACAGGGAGAATGAGCAGTTCTTC. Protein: CASSTHRENEQFF.

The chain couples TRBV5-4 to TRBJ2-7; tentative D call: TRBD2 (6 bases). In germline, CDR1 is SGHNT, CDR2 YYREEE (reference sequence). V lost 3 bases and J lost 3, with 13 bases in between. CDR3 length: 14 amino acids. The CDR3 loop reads CASSSGGPFYEQYF. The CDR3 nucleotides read TGTGCCAGCAGCTCCGGGGGACCTTTCTACGAGCAGTACTTC.

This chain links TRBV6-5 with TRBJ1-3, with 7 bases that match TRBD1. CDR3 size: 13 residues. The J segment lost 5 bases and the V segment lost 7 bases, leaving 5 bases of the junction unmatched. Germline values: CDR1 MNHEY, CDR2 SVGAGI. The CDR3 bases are TGTGCCAGCACCCCACAGGGGAGAAACACCATATATTTT. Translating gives CASTPQGRNTIYF.

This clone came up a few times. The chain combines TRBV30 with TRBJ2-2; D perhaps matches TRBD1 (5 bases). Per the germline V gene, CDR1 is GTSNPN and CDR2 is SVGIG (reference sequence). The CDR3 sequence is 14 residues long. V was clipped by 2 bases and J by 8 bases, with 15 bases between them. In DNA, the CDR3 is TGTGCCTGGAGTCGCCTCCAGGGAACGGGGGAGCTGTTTTTT. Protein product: CAWSRLQGTGELFF. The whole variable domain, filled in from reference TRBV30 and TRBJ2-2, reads SQTIHQWPATLVQPVGSPLSLECTVEGTSNPNLYWYRQAAGRGLQLLFYSVGIGQISSEVPQNLSASRPQDRQFILSSKKLLLSDSGFYLCAWSRLQGTGELFFGEGSRLTVL.

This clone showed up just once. The chain's CDR3 is CASSFRDAGYGYTF. The CDR3 coding sequence is TGCGCCAGCAGCTTTAGGGATGCGGGCTATGGCTACACCTTC. V usage is TRBV5-1 and J usage is TRBJ1-2; D gene ambiguous. Germline V gene sequence: CDR1 SGHRS, CDR2 YFSETQ. The CDR3 consists of 14 residues. V was cut by 2 bases and J by 4 bases, with 12 bases left in between.

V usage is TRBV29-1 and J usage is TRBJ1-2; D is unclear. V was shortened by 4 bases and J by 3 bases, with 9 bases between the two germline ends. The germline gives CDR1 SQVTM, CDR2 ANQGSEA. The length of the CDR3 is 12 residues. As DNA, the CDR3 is TGCAGCGTTGTTGAGGGCGACTATGGCTACACCTTC. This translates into CSVVEGDYGYTF.

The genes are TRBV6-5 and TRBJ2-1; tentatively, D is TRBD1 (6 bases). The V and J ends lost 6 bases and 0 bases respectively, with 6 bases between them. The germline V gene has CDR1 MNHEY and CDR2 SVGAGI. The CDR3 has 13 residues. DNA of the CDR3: TGTGCCAGCAGGGACAGCTCCTACAATGAGCAGTTCTTC. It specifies CASRDSSYNEQFF.

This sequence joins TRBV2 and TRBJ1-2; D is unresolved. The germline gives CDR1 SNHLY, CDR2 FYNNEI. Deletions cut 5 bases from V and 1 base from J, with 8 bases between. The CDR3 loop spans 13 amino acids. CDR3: CASSTEINYGYTF. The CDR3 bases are TGTGCCAGCAGTACAGAAATTAACTATGGCTACACCTTC.

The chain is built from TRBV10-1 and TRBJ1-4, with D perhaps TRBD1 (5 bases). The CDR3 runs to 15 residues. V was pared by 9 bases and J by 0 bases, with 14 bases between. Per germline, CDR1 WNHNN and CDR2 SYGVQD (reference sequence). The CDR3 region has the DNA TGCGCCAGGGGCCTTACAGGAGCAACTAATGAAAAACTGTTTTTT. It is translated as CARGLTGATNEKLFF.

CDR3 bases: TGTGCCACTATGGGACAGGCTCGAACTGAAGCTTTCTTT. Translation: CATMGQARTEAFF. This chain connects TRBV25-1 to TRBJ1-1; 8 bases are a match to TRBD1. From germline, CDR1 is MGHDK and CDR2 SYGVNS. J was trimmed by 5 bases and V by 10 bases; bases with no gene match: 9. The CDR3 runs 13 residues.

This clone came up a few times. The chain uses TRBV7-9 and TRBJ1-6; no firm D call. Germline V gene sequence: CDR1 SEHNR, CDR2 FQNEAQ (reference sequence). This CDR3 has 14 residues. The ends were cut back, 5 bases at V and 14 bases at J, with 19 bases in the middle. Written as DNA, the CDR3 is TGTGCCAGCAGCCCCATAGTAGAGGGAGTAACCCTCCACTTT. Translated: CASSPIVEGVTLHF.

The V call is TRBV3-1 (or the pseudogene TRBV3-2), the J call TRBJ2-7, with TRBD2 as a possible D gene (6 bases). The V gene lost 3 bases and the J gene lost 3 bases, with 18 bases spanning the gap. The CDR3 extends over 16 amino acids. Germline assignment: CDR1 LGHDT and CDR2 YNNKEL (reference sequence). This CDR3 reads CASSQMGGLPLYEQYF. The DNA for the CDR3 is TGTGCCAGCAGCCAGATGGGAGGACTACCTCTCTACGAGCAGTACTTC.

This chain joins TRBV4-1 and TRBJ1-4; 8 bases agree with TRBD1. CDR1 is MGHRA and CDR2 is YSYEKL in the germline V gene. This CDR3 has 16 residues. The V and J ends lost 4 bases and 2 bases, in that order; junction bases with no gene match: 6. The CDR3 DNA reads TGCGCCAGCAGCCCCTACAGGGGGAGCACTAATGAAAAACTGTTTTTT. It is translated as CASSPYRGSTNEKLFF.

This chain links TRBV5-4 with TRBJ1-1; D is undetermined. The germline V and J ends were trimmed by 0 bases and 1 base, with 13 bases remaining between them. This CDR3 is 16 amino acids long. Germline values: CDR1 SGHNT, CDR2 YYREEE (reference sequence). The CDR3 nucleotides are TGTGCCAGCAGCTTGGGGGCCCCAAGGAAGAACACTGAAGCTTTCTTT. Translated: CASSLGAPRKNTEAFF.

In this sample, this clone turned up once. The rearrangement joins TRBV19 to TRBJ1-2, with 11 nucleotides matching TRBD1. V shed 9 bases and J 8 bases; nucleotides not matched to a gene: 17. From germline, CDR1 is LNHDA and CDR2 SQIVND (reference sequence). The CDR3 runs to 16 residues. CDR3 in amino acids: CASCHTNRDRGRGYTF. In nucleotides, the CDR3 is TGTGCCAGCTGCCACACCAACCGGGACAGGGGGAGAGGCTACACCTTC.

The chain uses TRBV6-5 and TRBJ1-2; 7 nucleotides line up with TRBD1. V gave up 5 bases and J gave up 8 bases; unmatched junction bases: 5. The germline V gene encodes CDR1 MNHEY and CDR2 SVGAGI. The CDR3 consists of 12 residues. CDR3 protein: CASSPDRFGYTF. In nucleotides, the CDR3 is TGTGCCAGCAGTCCGGACAGGTTCGGCTACACCTTC.

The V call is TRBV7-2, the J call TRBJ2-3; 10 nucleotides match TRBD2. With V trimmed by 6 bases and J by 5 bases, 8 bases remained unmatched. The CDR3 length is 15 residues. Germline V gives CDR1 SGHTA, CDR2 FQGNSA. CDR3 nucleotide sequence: TGTGCCAGCAGGAGAGCGGGGGGGCGGAAAGATACGCAGTATTTT. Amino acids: CASRRAGGRKDTQYF.

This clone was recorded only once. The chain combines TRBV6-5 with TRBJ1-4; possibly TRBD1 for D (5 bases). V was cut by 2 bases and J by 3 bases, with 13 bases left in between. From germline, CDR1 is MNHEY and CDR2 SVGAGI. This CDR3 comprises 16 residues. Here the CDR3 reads CASSYDTAGSNEKLFF. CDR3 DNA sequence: TGTGCCAGCAGTTACGATACAGCAGGGTCTAATGAAAAACTGTTTTTT.

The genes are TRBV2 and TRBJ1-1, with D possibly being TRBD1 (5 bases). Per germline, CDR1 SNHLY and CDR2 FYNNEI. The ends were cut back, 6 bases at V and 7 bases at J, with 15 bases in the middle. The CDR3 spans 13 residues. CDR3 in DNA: TGTGCCAGCAGCCTAAGCTCGACAGTTGAAGCTTTCTTT. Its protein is CASSLSSTVEAFF.

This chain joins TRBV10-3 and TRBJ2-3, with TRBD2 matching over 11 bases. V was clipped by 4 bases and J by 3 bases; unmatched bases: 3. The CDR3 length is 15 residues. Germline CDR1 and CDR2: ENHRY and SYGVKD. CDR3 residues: CAISVLAGATDTQYF. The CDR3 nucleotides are TGTGCCATCAGTGTACTAGCGGGGGCGACAGATACGCAGTATTTT.

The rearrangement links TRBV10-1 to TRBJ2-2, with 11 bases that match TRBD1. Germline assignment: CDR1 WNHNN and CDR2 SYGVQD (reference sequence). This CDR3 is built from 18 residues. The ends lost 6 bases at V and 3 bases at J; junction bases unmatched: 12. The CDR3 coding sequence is TGCGCCAGCAGATGGACAGGGGGCACCCCCGGGGACACCGGGGAGCTGTTTTTT. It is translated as CASRWTGGTPGDTGELFF.

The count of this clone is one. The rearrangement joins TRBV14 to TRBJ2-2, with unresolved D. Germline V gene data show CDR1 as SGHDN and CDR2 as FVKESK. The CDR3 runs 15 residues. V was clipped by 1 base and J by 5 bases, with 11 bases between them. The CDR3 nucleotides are TGTGCCAGCAGCCAAGTTCACAAGAGGACCGGGGAGCTGTTTTTT. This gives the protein CASSQVHKRTGELFF.

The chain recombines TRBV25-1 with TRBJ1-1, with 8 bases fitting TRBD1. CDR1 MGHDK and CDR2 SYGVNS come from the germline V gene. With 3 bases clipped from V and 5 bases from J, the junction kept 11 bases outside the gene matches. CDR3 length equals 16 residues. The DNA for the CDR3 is TGTGCCAGCAGTGATCGGACAGGGCGTTCATGGACTGAAGCTTTCTTT. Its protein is CASSDRTGRSWTEAFF.

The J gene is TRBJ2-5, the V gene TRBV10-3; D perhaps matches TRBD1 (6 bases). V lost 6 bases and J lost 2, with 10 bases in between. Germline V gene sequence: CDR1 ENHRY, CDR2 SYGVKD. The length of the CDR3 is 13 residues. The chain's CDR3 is CAISRGFQETQYF. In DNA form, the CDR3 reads TGTGCCATCAGCAGGGGCTTTCAAGAGACCCAGTACTTC.

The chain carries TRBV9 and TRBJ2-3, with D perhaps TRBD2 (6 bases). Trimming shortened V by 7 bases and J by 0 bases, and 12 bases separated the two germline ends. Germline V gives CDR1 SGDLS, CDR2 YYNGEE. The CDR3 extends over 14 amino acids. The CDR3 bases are TGTGCCAGCCCCTTTGGGGGGAGCACAGATACGCAGTATTTT. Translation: CASPFGGSTDTQYF.

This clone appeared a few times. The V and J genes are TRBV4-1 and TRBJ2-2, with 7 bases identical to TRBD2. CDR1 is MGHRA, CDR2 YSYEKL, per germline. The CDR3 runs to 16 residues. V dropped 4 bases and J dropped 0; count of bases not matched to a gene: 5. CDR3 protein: CASSPNRGANTGELFF. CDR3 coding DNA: TGCGCCAGCAGCCCGAATCGGGGGGCGAACACCGGGGAGCTGTTTTTT.

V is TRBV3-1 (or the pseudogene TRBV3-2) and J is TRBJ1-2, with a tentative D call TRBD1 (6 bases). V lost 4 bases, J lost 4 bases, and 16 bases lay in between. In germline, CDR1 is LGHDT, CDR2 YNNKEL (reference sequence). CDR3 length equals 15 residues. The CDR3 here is CASSPGGAVPYGYTF. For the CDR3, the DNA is TGTGCCAGCAGCCCCGGGGGGGCAGTACCCTATGGCTACACCTTC.

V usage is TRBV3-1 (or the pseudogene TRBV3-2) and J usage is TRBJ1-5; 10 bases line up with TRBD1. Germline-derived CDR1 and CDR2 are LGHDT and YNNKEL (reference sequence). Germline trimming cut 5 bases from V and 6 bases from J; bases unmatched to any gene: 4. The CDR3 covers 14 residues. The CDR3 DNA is TGTGCCAGCAGCGTGGGACAGGGGAGTCAGCCCCAGCATTTT. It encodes CASSVGQGSQPQHF.

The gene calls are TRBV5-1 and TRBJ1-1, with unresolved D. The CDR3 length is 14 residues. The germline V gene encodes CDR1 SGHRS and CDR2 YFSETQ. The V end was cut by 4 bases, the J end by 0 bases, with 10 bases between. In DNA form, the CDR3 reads TGCGCCAGCAGCCGAGGGTTTCTGAACACTGAAGCTTTCTTT. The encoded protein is CASSRGFLNTEAFF.

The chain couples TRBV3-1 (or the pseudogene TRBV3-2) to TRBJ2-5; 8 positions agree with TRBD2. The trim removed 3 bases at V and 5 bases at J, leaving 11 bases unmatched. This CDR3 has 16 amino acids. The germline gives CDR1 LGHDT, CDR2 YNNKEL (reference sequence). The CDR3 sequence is CASSHRTGGGRETQYF. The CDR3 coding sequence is TGTGCCAGCAGCCACCGTACCGGGGGGGGTCGGGAGACCCAGTACTTC.

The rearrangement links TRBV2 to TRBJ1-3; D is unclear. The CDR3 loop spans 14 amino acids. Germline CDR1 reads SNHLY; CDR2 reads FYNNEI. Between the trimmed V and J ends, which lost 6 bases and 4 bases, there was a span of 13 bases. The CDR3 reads CASRRQNIGNTIYF. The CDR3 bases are TGTGCCAGCAGGCGCCAAAATATCGGAAACACCATATATTTT.

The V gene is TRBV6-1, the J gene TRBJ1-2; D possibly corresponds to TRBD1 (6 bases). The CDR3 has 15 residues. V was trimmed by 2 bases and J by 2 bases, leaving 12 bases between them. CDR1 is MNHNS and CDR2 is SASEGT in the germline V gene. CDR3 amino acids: CASSEFPGANYGYTF. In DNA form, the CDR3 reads TGTGCCAGCAGTGAATTTCCAGGGGCGAACTATGGCTACACCTTC.